The rows below give T cell receptor beta chains drawn from one sample of a study of radiotherapy plus CTLA-4 blockade in lung cancer. TCRdb's table, derived via immunoSEQ multiplex PCR, lists solely in-frame clones and lacks some. The sample holds 120,000 or so clones; 75% to 80% are singletons and the top ten take roughly 5.2%. The material sequenced was peripheral blood, taken from a patient treated with radiotherapy plus ipilimumab. These TCRs come from a human donor with non-small cell lung cancer who had a partial response to radiotherapy plus ipilimumab. Both conserved end residues are part of each CDR3. D genes are given only for firm matches. Rows give clone size only sometimes, using once, few, many, or a class for an expanded clone.

V gene,D gene,J gene,clone size,CDR3 protein,CDR3 DNA
TRBV7-2,TRBD1,TRBJ1-5,once,CASSSLAGQGGRQPQHF,TGTGCCAGCAGCAGCCTGGCGGGACAGGGAGGACGTCAGCCCCAGCATTTT
TRBV28,.,TRBJ1-2,.,CASIKYGGSVGYTF,TGTGCCAGCATCAAATATGGGGGCTCGGTTGGCTACACCTTC
TRBV30,TRBD2,TRBJ2-1,.,CAWTTSGREQFF,TGTGCCTGGACGACTAGCGGAAGGGAGCAGTTCTTC
TRBV19,.,TRBJ1-5,.,CASSINYNQPQHF,TGTGCCAGTAGTATTAACTATAATCAGCCCCAGCATTTT
TRBV5-4,.,TRBJ2-2,.,CASSLTGNTGELFF,TGTGCCAGCAGCTTGACAGGGAACACCGGGGAGCTGTTTTTT
TRBV18,.,TRBJ2-5,.,CASSPLIRRFQETQYF,TGTGCCAGCTCACCACTCATTAGGCGGTTCCAAGAGACCCAGTACTTC
TRBV5-1,TRBD1,TRBJ2-5,.,CASSTGTGAGETQYF,TGCGCCAGCAGCACCGGGACAGGGGCGGGCGAGACCCAGTACTTC
TRBV6-1,.,TRBJ2-2,once,CASSQGNTGELFF,TGTGCCAGCTCTCAGGGAAACACCGGGGAGCTGTTTTTT
TRBV10-1,TRBD1,TRBJ2-7,.,CASRAGTDGGYEQYF,TGCGCCAGCAGAGCCGGGACAGATGGGGGCTACGAACAGTACTTC
TRBV7-2,.,TRBJ1-1,.,CASSLSREREAFF,TGTGCCAGCAGCTTAAGTCGGGAGAGGGAAGCTTTCTTT
TRBV19,.,TRBJ2-2,.,CASSSKVGVFTGELFF,TGTGCCAGTAGTAGTAAGGTGGGCGTATTCACCGGGGAGCTGTTTTTT
TRBV29-1,TRBD2,TRBJ2-3,once,CSVEGGLALGTDTQYF,TGCAGCGTTGAAGGGGGACTAGCGCTTGGCACAGATACGCAGTATTTT
TRBV7-9,TRBD1,TRBJ1-2,.,CASSLDQGAYGYTF,TGTGCCAGCAGCTTGGACCAGGGGGCTTATGGCTACACCTTC
TRBV7-3,.,TRBJ2-3,.,CASSSPSDTQYF,TGTGCCAGCAGCTCCCCTAGTGATACGCAGTATTTT
TRBV14,.,TRBJ2-2,.,CASSQDQWRISGELFF,TGTGCCAGCAGCCAAGATCAATGGCGGATCTCCGGGGAGCTGTTTTTT
TRBV7-9,.,TRBJ2-1,.,CASSLDQGNNEQFF,TGTGCCAGCAGCTTAGATCAGGGGAACAATGAGCAGTTCTTC
TRBV15,.,TRBJ1-2,.,CATSSNPGSVGGSNCGYTF,TGTGCCACCAGCTCAAACCCCGGCAGCGTTGGCGGGTCTAACTGTGGCTACACCTTC
TRBV15,.,TRBJ2-7,once,CATSRDRTRAYEQYF,TGTGCCACCAGCAGAGACAGAACGAGGGCCTACGAGCAGTACTTC
TRBV6-6,.,TRBJ1-1,.,CASTYGSGNTEAFF,TGTGCCAGCACCTACGGGAGTGGGAACACTGAAGCTTTCTTT
TRBV19,.,TRBJ2-3,.,CASSLTRGSTDTQYF,TGTGCCAGTAGTCTAACGCGAGGGTCCACAGATACGCAGTATTTT
TRBV4-3,.,TRBJ1-1,once,CASKAELRGTEAFF,TGCGCCAGCAAAGCCGAGCTCAGGGGCACTGAAGCTTTCTTT
TRBV2,TRBD2,TRBJ2-1,.,CASSGLANYNEQFF,TGTGCCAGCAGCGGACTAGCGAACTACAATGAGCAGTTCTTC
TRBV6-1,.,TRBJ1-5,.,CASSEVSRAGQPQHF,TGTGCCAGCAGTGAAGTTAGCAGGGCTGGCCAGCCCCAGCATTTT
TRBV6-6,TRBD1,TRBJ1-1,.,CASSRQGTEAFF,TGTGCCAGCAGTCGACAGGGGACTGAAGCTTTCTTT